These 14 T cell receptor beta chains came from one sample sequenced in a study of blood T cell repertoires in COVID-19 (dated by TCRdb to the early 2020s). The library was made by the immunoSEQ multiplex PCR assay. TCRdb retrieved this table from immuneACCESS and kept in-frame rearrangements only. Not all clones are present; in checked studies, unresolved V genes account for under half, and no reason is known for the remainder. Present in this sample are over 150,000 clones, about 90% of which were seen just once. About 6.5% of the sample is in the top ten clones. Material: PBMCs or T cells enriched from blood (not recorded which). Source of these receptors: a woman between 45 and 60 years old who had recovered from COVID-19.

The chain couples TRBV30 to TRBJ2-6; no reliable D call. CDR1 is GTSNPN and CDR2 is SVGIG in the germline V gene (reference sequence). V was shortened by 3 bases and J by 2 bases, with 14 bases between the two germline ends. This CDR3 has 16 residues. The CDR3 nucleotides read TGTGCCTGGAGCACAAACCCTAGACCTGGGGCCAACGTCCTGACTTTC. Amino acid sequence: CAWSTNPRPGANVLTF.

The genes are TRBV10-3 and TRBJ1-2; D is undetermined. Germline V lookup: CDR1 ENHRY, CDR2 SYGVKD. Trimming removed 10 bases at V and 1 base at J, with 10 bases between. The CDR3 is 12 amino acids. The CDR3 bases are TGTGCCAGTAGGACTGATAACTATGGCTACACCTTC. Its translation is CASRTDNYGYTF.

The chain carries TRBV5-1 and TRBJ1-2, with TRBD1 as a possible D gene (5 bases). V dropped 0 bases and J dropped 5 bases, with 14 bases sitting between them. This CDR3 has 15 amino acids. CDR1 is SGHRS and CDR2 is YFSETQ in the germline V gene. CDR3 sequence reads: CASSLVATGAYGYTF. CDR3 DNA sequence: TGCGCCAGCAGCTTGGTGGCCACTGGGGCGTATGGCTACACCTTC.

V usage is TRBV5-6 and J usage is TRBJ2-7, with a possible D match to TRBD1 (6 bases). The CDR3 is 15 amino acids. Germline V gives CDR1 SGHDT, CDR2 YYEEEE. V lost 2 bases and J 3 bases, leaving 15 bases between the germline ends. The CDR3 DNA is TGTGCCAGCAGCTTCTCCCAGGGGAGCTTCTACGAGCAGTACTTC. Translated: CASSFSQGSFYEQYF. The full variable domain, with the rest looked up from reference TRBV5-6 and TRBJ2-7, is DAGVTQSPTHLIKTRGQQVTLRCSPKSGHDTVSWYQQALGQGPQFIFQYYEEEERQRGNFPDRFSGHQFPNYSSELNVNALLLGDSALYLCASSFSQGSFYEQYFGPGTRLTVT.

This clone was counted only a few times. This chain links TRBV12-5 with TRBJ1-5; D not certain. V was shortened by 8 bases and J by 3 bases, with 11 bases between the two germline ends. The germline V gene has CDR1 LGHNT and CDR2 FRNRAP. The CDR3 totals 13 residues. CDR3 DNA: TGTGCTAGTCGGGAGAGGGCCAATCAGCCCCAGCATTTT. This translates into CASRERANQPQHF.

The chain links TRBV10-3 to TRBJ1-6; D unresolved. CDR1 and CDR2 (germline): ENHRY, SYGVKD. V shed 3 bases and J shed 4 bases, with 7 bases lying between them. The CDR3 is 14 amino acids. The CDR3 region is CAISDPGYNSPLHF. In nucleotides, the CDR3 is TGTGCCATCAGTGACCCGGGATATAATTCACCCCTCCACTTT.

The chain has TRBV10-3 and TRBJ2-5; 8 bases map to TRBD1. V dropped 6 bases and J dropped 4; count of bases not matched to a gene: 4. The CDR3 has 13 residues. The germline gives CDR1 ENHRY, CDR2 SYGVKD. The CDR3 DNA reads TGTGCCATCAGCAGGGGGCAGGGAGAGACCCAGTACTTC. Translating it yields CAISRGQGETQYF.

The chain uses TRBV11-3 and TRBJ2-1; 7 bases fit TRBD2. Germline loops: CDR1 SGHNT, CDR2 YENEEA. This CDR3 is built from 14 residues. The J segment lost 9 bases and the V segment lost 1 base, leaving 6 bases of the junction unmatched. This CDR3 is CASSLGGSIGEQFF. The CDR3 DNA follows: TGTGCCAGCAGCTTAGGCGGGAGTATTGGTGAGCAGTTCTTC.

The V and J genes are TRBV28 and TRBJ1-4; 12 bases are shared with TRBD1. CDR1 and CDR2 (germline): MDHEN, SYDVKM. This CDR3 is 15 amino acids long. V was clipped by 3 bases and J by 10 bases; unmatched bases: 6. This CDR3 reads CASSFFGTGGGKLFF. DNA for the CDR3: TGTGCCAGCAGTTTTTTTGGGACAGGGGGCGGAAAACTGTTTTTT. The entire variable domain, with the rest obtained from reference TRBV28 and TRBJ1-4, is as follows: DVKVTQSSRYLVKRTGEKVFLECVQDMDHENMFWYRQDPGLGLRLIYFSYDVKMKEKGDIPEGYSVSREKKERFSLILESASTNQTSMYLCASSFFGTGGGKLFFGSGTQLSVL.

CDR3 coding DNA: TGTGCCGCCCAAAAGAGCGGAACTTACAATGAGCAGTTCTTC. This gives the protein CAAQKSGTYNEQFF. The chain joins TRBV19 to TRBJ2-1; TRBD2 might be the D (5 bases). CDR1 and CDR2 (germline): LNHDA, SQIVND (reference sequence). There are 14 residues in the CDR3. V dropped 11 bases and J dropped 4 bases, with 18 bases sitting between them. Supplemented by reference TRBV19 and TRBJ2-1, the full variable domain reads DGGITQSPKYLFRKEGQNVTLSCEQNLNHDAMYWYRQDPGQGLRLIYYSQIVNDFQKGDIAEGYSVSREKKESFPLTVTSAQKNPTAFYLCAAQKSGTYNEQFFGPGTRLTVL.

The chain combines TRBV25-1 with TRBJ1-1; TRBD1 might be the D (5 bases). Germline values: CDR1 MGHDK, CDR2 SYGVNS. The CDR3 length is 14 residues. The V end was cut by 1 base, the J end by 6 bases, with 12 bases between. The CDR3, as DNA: TGTGCCAGCAGTGAATTGCGGGGGATGGCTGAAGCTTTCTTT. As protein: CASSELRGMAEAFF.

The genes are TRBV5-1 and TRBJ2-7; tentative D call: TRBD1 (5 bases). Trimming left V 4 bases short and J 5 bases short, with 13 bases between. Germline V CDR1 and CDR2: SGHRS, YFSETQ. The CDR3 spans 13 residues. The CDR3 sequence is CASSPPVRDEQYF. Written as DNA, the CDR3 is TGCGCCAGCAGCCCCCCTGTCAGGGACGAGCAGTACTTC.

The CDR3 coding sequence is TGTGCCACCAGCAGAGGGGGCGGGGTAGTCCGCACCGGGGAGCTGTTTTTT. Protein: CATSRGGGVVRTGELFF. The chain uses TRBV15 and TRBJ2-2, with a weak D call TRBD2 (6 bases). The CDR3 spans 17 residues. Germline loops: CDR1 LNHNV, CDR2 YYDKDF (reference sequence). Trimming stripped 1 base from V and 4 bases from J, with 16 bases between.

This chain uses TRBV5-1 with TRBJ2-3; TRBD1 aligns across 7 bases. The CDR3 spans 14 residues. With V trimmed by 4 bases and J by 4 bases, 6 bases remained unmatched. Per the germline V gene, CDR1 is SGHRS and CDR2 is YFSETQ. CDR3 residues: CASSPGQRSDTQYF. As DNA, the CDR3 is TGCGCCAGCAGCCCGGGACAGCGATCAGATACGCAGTATTTT.